The next 14 T cell receptor beta chains were all read from a single sample in a study of T cell responses to AZD1222 COVID-19 vaccine. Method: immunoSEQ multiplex PCR; TCRdb's copy keeps in-frame clones and lacks some. The sample records 130,000 or so clones, 80% to 90% being singletons. The material was peripheral blood, obtained 28 days after the second AZD1222 dose. The receptor set was obtained from an adult who received the AZD1222 COVID-19 vaccine.

The chain uses TRBV19 and TRBJ1-5, with D perhaps matching TRBD1 (5 bases). CDR1 and CDR2 (germline): LNHDA, SQIVND (reference sequence). Trimming took off 5 bases at V and 9 bases at J, with 20 bases between the two ends. This CDR3 spans 15 amino acids. The DNA of the CDR3 is TGTGCCAGTAGTCCTCAATTGGGACCCCAGACGCCCCAGCATTTT. Translation gives CASSPQLGPQTPQHF.

The genes are TRBV7-6 and TRBJ2-5; D is possibly TRBD1 or TRBD2 (6 bases each). The CDR3 has 15 residues. CDR1 SGHVS and CDR2 FNYEAQ come from the germline V gene. Trimming took 5 bases from V and 1 from J, leaving 14 bases between them. The CDR3 region has the DNA TGTGCCAGCAGCCAAGGACGGGGGCTCCAAGAGACCCAGTACTTC. It yields the protein CASSQGRGLQETQYF.

This chain connects TRBV29-1 to TRBJ2-7; 8 positions match TRBD1. The CDR3 is 16 amino acids. The germline CDR1 and CDR2 sequences are SQVTM and ANQGSEA. V lost 3 bases to trimming and J lost 5 bases; unmatched junction nucleotides: 15. In nucleotides, the CDR3 is TGCAGCGTTGAGACCCCGAACCAGGGGGCAGTCCACGAGCAGTACTTC. It encodes CSVETPNQGAVHEQYF.

CDR3: CASSLPLGGGGLFF. Here the CDR3 DNA reads TGTGCCAGCAGCCTACCTCTCGGTGGGGGGGGGTTGTTCTTC. The V gene is TRBV11-2, the J gene TRBJ2-1, with 7 bases fitting TRBD2. CDR1 and CDR2 (germline): SGHAT, FQNNGV. The CDR3 spans 14 residues. V was pared by 5 bases and J by 15 bases, with 16 bases of the junction left unmatched.

The V call is TRBV7-6, the J call TRBJ2-1; TRBD2 aligns across 12 bases. This CDR3 has 14 amino acids. V was pared by 4 bases and J by 10 bases, with 5 bases of the junction left unmatched. Germline values: CDR1 SGHVS, CDR2 FNYEAQ. Here the CDR3 DNA reads TGTGCCAGCAGCTGGACTAGCGGGGTTGCGGAGCAGTTCTTC. Translating gives CASSWTSGVAEQFF.

CDR3: CASSFLSGDTDTQYF. CDR3 DNA: TGTGCCAGCAGTTTCCTCAGCGGGGACACAGATACGCAGTATTTT. This chain links TRBV6-6 with TRBJ2-3, with 7 bases fitting TRBD2. There are 15 residues in the CDR3. The V gene end was trimmed by 4 bases and the J gene end by 2 bases; junction bases not matched to a gene: 6. Germline assignment: CDR1 MNHNY and CDR2 SVGAGI (reference sequence).

V gene TRBV30 combines with J gene TRBJ2-7, with D possibly TRBD2 on 5 matching bases. Per the germline V gene, CDR1 is GTSNPN and CDR2 is SVGIG (reference sequence). Trimming removed 3 bases from V and 6 bases from J, with 9 bases in between. This CDR3 is built from 11 residues. CDR3 nucleotide sequence: TGTGCCTGGAGCCTAGCCAGCGAGCAGTACTTC. Translating gives CAWSLASEQYF.

This chain uses TRBV6-5 with TRBJ2-3; TRBD1 aligns across 7 bases. CDR3 size: 13 residues. In germline, CDR1 is MNHEY, CDR2 SVGAGI. The trim removed 5 bases at V and 7 bases at J, leaving 6 bases unmatched. The CDR3 nucleotides read TGTGCCAGCAGTCGGACAGGTTCATATACGCAGTATTTT. Translating gives CASSRTGSYTQYF.

This clone has just a few counts. The chain joins TRBV25-1 to TRBJ2-7; unclear D gene. CDR1 and CDR2 (germline): MGHDK, SYGVNS. The CDR3 runs 13 residues. Between the trimmed V and J ends, which lost 1 base and 3 bases, there was a span of 7 bases. CDR3 sequence: CASSEFTVYEQYF. The DNA for the CDR3 is TGTGCCAGCAGTGAATTCACAGTCTACGAGCAGTACTTC.

The V and J genes are TRBV19 and TRBJ1-5; TRBD1 agrees at 7 bases. This CDR3 region has 15 residues. V lost 6 bases, J lost 1 base, and 6 bases stayed unmatched. CDR1 LNHDA and CDR2 SQIVND come from the germline V gene (reference sequence). For the CDR3, the DNA is TGTGCCAGTAGGACCTGGGACAGCAGCAATCAGCCCCAGCATTTT. It encodes CASRTWDSSNQPQHF.

CDR3 residues: CSAQASGYQTTEAFF. The CDR3 DNA is TGCAGCGCCCAAGCTTCAGGGTACCAAACAACTGAAGCTTTCTTT. V is TRBV29-1 and J is TRBJ1-1, with TRBD1 as a possible D gene (5 bases). The CDR3 is 15 residues long. CDR1 is SQVTM and CDR2 is ANQGSEA in the germline V gene. V gave up 7 bases and J gave up 5 bases, with 23 bases separating them.

The chain joins TRBV19 to TRBJ1-5, with D perhaps TRBD1 (5 bases). The CDR3 consists of 14 residues. V was trimmed by 7 bases and J by 0 bases, leaving 10 bases between them. CDR1 and CDR2 from the germline V gene are LNHDA and SQIVND (reference sequence). For the CDR3, the DNA is TGTGCCAGTAACCACAGGCATAGCAATCAGCCCCAGCATTTT. It is translated as CASNHRHSNQPQHF. The variable domain in full, completed from reference TRBV19 and TRBJ1-5, reads DGGITQSPKYLFRKEGQNVTLSCEQNLNHDAMYWYRQDPGQGLRLIYYSQIVNDFQKGDIAEGYSVSREKKESFPLTVTSAQKNPTAFYLCASNHRHSNQPQHFGDGTRLSIL.

This sequence joins TRBV11-2 and TRBJ2-7, with 7 bases identical to TRBD2. CDR1 and CDR2 from the germline V gene are SGHAT and FQNNGV. This CDR3 region has 12 residues. This chain's CDR3 is CATQGQRGEQYF. The CDR3 coding sequence is TGTGCGACCCAGGGCCAGCGGGGCGAGCAGTACTTC.

This chain links TRBV6-5 with TRBJ1-2; D gene uncertain. The V gene's germline CDR1 is MNHEY and CDR2 SVGAGI. The CDR3 spans 14 residues. Trimming took 0 bases from V and 4 from J, leaving 9 bases between them. This chain's CDR3 is CASSYSAGTYGYTF. CDR3 in DNA: TGTGCCAGCAGTTACTCGGCCGGCACCTATGGCTACACCTTC.